This record looks at one T cell receptor beta chain sequence and its context. The antigen is not known. This sample is drawn from a study of OX40 agonist ivuxolimab in advanced cancers. Background on the study: An anti-OX40 (CD134) antibody with agonistic activity, ivuxolimab, was administered to patients. Having had anti-PD-1, anti-PD-L1 or anti-CTLA-4 therapy before was allowed, and roughly 39% had some.

Study findings and constraints: Clones of CD4+ and CD8+ blood T cells grew by week 6 at doses of 0.1 to 3.0 mg/kg.

Germline V gives CDR1 MNHEY, CDR2 SVGAGI. The CDR3 is 15 residues long. Germline trimming cut 3 bases from V and 7 bases from J; bases unmatched to any gene: 6. Produced via immunoSEQ multiplex PCR; TCRdb's table is partial and in-frame only. Of 45,000 to 50,000 clones listed, approximately 90% are singletons. This receptor was taken from an adult with an advanced solid tumor such as melanoma, head and neck, liver or kidney cancer. The rearrangement uses TRBV6-5 and TRBJ2-1, with 10 bases aligning to TRBD2. The sequences come from CD4+ or CD8+ T cells sorted from blood, collected in a trial of the OX40 agonist ivuxolimab. DNA of the CDR3: TGTGCCAGCAGTTATAGCGGGAGGCTACGGAATGAGCAGTTCTTC. Protein: CASSYSGRLRNEQFF.